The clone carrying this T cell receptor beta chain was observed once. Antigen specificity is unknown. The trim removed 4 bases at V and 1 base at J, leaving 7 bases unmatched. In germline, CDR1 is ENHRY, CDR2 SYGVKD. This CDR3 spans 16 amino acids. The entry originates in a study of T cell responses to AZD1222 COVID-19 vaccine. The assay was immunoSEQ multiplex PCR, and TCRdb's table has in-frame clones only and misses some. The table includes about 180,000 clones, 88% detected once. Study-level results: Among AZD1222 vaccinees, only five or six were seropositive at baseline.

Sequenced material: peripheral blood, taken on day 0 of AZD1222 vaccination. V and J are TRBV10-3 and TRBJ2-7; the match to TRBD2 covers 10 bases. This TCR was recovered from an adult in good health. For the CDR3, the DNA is TGTGCCATCAGTGCCCAACTAGCGGGGTCTTCCTACGAGCAGTACTTC. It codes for CAISAQLAGSSYEQYF.